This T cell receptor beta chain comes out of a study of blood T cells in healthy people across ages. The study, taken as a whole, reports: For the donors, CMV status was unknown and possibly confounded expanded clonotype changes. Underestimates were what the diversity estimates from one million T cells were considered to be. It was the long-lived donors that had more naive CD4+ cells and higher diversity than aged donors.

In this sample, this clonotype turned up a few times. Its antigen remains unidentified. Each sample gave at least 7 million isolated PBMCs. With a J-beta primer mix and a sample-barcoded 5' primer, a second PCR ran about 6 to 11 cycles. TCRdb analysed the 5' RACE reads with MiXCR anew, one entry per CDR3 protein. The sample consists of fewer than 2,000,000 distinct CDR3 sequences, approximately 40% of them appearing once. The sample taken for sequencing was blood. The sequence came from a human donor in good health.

DNA for the CDR3: TGTGCCAGCAGTTACCTCGCAGGGGGTGGAAAGACCCAGTACTTC. This codes for CASSYLAGGGKTQYF. The V call is TRBV6-5, the J call TRBJ2-5; 7 nucleotides agree with TRBD1. V lost 2 bases and J lost 6; bases outside the gene matches: 9. This CDR3 region has 15 residues. CDR1 and CDR2 from the germline V gene are MNHEY and SVGAGI.